The clone carrying this TCR beta chain was seen only a few times. Its antigen is unknown. TCRdb independently ran MiXCR on the reads; one entry per CDR3 protein. The sample records around 300,000 distinct CDR3 sequences, 8% to 9.5% being singletons. This specimen comes from a study of T cell repertoires in cytomegalovirus infection. The wider study: Matching HLA type and CMV infection were both indicated by public TCR beta signatures.

With V trimmed by 2 bases and J by 0 bases, 3 bases remained unmatched. CDR3 length: 15 amino acids. Germline CDR1 KGHSH, CDR2 LQKENI. Broader study findings: Cumulative frequency (of public TCR beta family members) identified carriers of CMV plus the relevant HLA.

The sample was PBMCs. This TCR came from a human donor in good health (CMV status not recorded). Some clones in this sample may be carry-over from other donors' samples. The genes are TRBV18 and TRBJ1-1; 7 nucleotides line up with TRBD1. The DNA for the CDR3 is TGTGCCAGCTCACCAAGGGGACAGATGAACACTGAAGCTTTCTTT. Its protein product is CASSPRGQMNTEAFF.